This T cell receptor beta chain derives from a study of blood T cell repertoires in COVID-19. In the study overall: Whether acute or convalescent, the COVID-19 samples came from the United States, Italy and Spain.

This CDR3 has 13 amino acids. J lost 4 bases, V lost 6 bases, and 3 bases had no gene match. Germline V gives CDR1 MDHEN, CDR2 SYDVKM. Methods used by the authors: The assay estimated nucleated cells by amplifying reference gene primers. TCRdb's table, derived via immunoSEQ multiplex PCR, lists solely in-frame clones and lacks some. V, J and clone size are those of that table, while D and trimming were read from the DNA. The sample includes under 300,000 clones, approximately 86% of them seen just once. The sequence was collected from a woman in her twenties or thirties with acute COVID-19. The sequenced sample was PBMCs or T cells enriched from blood (not recorded which). This chain uses TRBV28 with TRBJ1-3; 7 nucleotides match TRBD1. CDR3 loop: CASSWDSGNTIYF. DNA of the CDR3: TGTGCCAGCAGCTGGGACAGCGGAAACACCATATATTTT.